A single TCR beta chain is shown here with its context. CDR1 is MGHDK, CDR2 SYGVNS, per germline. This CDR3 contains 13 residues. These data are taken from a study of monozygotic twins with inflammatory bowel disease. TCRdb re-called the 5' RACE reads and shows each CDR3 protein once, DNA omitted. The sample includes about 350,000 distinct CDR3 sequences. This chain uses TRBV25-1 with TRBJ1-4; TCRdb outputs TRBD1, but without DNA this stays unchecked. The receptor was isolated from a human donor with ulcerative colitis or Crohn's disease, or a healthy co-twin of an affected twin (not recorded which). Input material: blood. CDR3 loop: CASQGAGNEKLFF.